This is a list of T cell receptor beta chains from one sample in a study of cytomegalovirus exposure and HLA in healthy donors. Sequenced by immunoSEQ multiplex PCR; TCRdb stores in-frame clones only, minus some. Altogether about 150,000 clones are present, over 80% being singletons, with the ten largest covering 0.95% to 1.5%. The sample consisted of PBMCs. These receptors were collected from a boy aged 2 to 10 in good health and CMV-seronegative. Each CDR3 is given with its conserved first and last residue. The D gene is left open where the match is weak. Not all rows give a size; the values are once, few, many and, for expanded clones, a class.

DNA	CDR3	size	J	V	D
TGTGCCAGCACAGATTCGTACAGACAGGGATTTGGCTACACCTTC	CASTDSYRQGFGYTF	few	TRBJ1-2	TRBV19	TRBD1
TGTGCCAGCTCACCACCGTCCTCAGCTAACTATGGCTACACCTTC	CASSPPSSANYGYTF	once	TRBJ1-2	TRBV18	.
TGTGCCAGCAGCCCTCTCGGTGATACGCAGTATTTT	CASSPLGDTQYF	.	TRBJ2-3	TRBV9	.
TGCGCCAGCAGCGTACTTCAAGAGACCCAGTACTTC	CASSVLQETQYF	.	TRBJ2-5	TRBV5-1	.
TGTGCCAGCAGCGGATCGGGACAGTTGAAAAGGGGCTACACCTTC	CASSGSGQLKRGYTF	.	TRBJ1-2	TRBV11-2	TRBD1
TGTGCCAGCAGTTTATCGCCACAGGGGGCATCTGGAAACACCATATATTTT	CASSLSPQGASGNTIYF	.	TRBJ1-3	TRBV27	TRBD1
TGTGCCAGCAGTGCCATGCACAGGGGCGGAGGGGAAAAACTGTTTTTT	CASSAMHRGGGEKLFF	.	TRBJ1-4	TRBV2	TRBD1
TGTGCCAGCAGCACGGGGGACAGAAACCAAGAGACCCAGTACTTC	CASSTGDRNQETQYF	.	TRBJ2-5	TRBV7-7	.
TGCGCCAGCAGCCAAGGGACAGGGCCCGATGAAAAACTGTTTTTT	CASSQGTGPDEKLFF	.	TRBJ1-4	TRBV4-3	TRBD1
TGTGCCAGCAGCTTTACTAGCGCCCGCACAGATACGCAGTATTTT	CASSFTSARTDTQYF	.	TRBJ2-3	TRBV7-2	TRBD2
TGTGCCTGGAGTAGCCTGCGGGGGATGAACACTGAAGCTTTCTTT	CAWSSLRGMNTEAFF	.	TRBJ1-1	TRBV30	.
TGTGCCAGCAGCCAACAGCTACAATTCCCGGAAGCTTTCTTT	CASSQQLQFPEAFF	.	TRBJ1-1	TRBV6-5	.
TGTGCCAGCAGCTCAGACAGGATCGGGACTAATGAAAAACTGTTTTTT	CASSSDRIGTNEKLFF	.	TRBJ1-4	TRBV7-6	.
TGTGCCAGCATCGGCGGAGGCACAGATACGCAGTATTTT	CASIGGGTDTQYF	.	TRBJ2-3	TRBV28	.